This T cell receptor (beta chain) comes out of a study of neurological immune-mediated disorders. TCRdb re-called the 5' RACE reads with MiXCR, one entry per CDR3 protein. The table records around 100,000 distinct CDR3 sequences, approximately 10% of them present only once. The length of the CDR3 is 16 residues. Trimming removed 4 bases at V and 0 bases at J, with 15 bases between. The V gene's germline CDR1 is SEHNR and CDR2 FQNEAQ (reference sequence). The sample holds many counts of this clonotype. The sample's time point: longitudinal time-point 3. This chain joins TRBV7-9 and TRBJ1-1; tentatively, D is TRBD1 (5 bases). This clonotype originated in a female donor with HTLV-1-associated myelopathy (HAM/TSP). Sequenced: PBMCs. The CDR3 spells CASSYPRGGMNTEAFF. CDR3 nucleotide sequence: TGTGCCAGCAGCTATCCCCGGGGGGGGATGAACACTGAAGCTTTCTTT.